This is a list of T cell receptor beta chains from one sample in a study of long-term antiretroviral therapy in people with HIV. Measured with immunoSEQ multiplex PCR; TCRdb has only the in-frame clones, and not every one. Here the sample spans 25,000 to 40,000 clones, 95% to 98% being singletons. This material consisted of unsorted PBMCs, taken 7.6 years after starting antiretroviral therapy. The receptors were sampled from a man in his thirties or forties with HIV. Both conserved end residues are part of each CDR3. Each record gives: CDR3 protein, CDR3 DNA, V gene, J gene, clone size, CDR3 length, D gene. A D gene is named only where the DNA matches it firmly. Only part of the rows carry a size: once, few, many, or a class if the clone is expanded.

CDR3aa: CASSYPHLTNEKLFF
CDR3nt: TGTGCCAGCAGTTACCCCCACTTGACTAATGAAAAACTGTTTTTT
v_gene: TRBV6-6
j_gene: TRBJ1-4
abundance: .
len: 15
d_gene: .

CDR3aa: CASSQEGTVTPSYEQYF
CDR3nt: TGCGCCAGCAGCCAAGAGGGAACAGTAACCCCTTCCTACGAGCAGTACTTC
v_gene: TRBV4-1
j_gene: TRBJ2-7
abundance: .
len: 17
d_gene: .

CDR3aa: CASNRDREVDYGYTF
CDR3nt: TGTGCCAGCAATCGGGACAGGGAGGTTGACTATGGCTACACCTTC
v_gene: TRBV6-1
j_gene: TRBJ1-2
abundance: .
len: 15
d_gene: TRBD1

CDR3aa: CSVEDLGEAFF
CDR3nt: TGCAGCGTTGAAGATCTGGGGGAAGCTTTCTTT
v_gene: TRBV29-1
j_gene: TRBJ1-1
abundance: .
len: 11
d_gene: .

CDR3aa: CASSSGAGTGQETQYF
CDR3nt: TGTGCTAGCAGCTCTGGAGCCGGGACCGGACAAGAGACCCAGTACTTC
v_gene: TRBV7-7
j_gene: TRBJ2-5
abundance: .
len: 16
d_gene: .

CDR3aa: CASRRDRGNRVINQPQHF
CDR3nt: TGTGCCAGCAGGCGGGACAGGGGGAACCGTGTAATCAATCAGCCCCAGCATTTT
v_gene: TRBV2
j_gene: TRBJ1-5
abundance: .
len: 18
d_gene: TRBD1

CDR3aa: CASSWARGGYEQYF
CDR3nt: TGTGCCAGCAGTTGGGCCCGGGGAGGTTACGAGCAGTACTTC
v_gene: TRBV6-5
j_gene: TRBJ2-7
abundance: .
len: 14
d_gene: .

CDR3aa: CASSPGQGGREQYF
CDR3nt: TGTGCCAGCAGTCCGGGACAAGGCGGGCGCGAGCAGTACTTC
v_gene: TRBV6-6
j_gene: TRBJ2-7
abundance: .
len: 14
d_gene: .

CDR3aa: CASSPTTGIGSPLHF
CDR3nt: TGTGCCAGCTCGCCTACGACAGGGATAGGGTCACCCCTCCACTTT
v_gene: TRBV18
j_gene: TRBJ1-6
abundance: .
len: 15
d_gene: TRBD1

CDR3aa: CASSQEKEREGNNEQFF
CDR3nt: TGCGCCAGCAGCCAAGAAAAAGAGCGGGAAGGGAACAATGAGCAGTTCTTC
v_gene: TRBV4-3
j_gene: TRBJ2-1
abundance: .
len: 17
d_gene: TRBD2

CDR3aa: CASKQGNYSPLHF
CDR3nt: TGTGCCAGCAAACAGGGGAACTACTCACCCCTCCACTTT
v_gene: TRBV6-5
j_gene: TRBJ1-6
abundance: once
len: 13
d_gene: TRBD1

CDR3aa: CASSRRQDTSNYGYTF
CDR3nt: TGTGCCAGCAGCCGCAGACAGGACACCTCTAACTATGGCTACACCTTC
v_gene: TRBV7-2
j_gene: TRBJ1-2
abundance: .
len: 16
d_gene: .

CDR3aa: CASSFKGGTSYGYTF
CDR3nt: TGTGCCAGCAGCTTTAAAGGGGGGACTTCCTATGGCTACACCTTC
v_gene: TRBV7-9
j_gene: TRBJ1-2
abundance: .
len: 15
d_gene: .

CDR3aa: CSGWLLGENIQYF
CDR3nt: TGCAGCGGGTGGTTGCTTGGGGAAAACATTCAGTACTTC
v_gene: TRBV29-1
j_gene: TRBJ2-4
abundance: .
len: 13
d_gene: .

CDR3aa: CASSILRGEASTDTQYF
CDR3nt: TGTGCCAGTAGTATCCTCAGGGGGGAAGCGAGCACAGATACGCAGTATTTT
v_gene: TRBV19
j_gene: TRBJ2-3
abundance: .
len: 17
d_gene: .

CDR3aa: CSVLSSTDTQYF
CDR3nt: TGCAGCGTCTTGTCTAGCACAGATACGCAGTATTTT
v_gene: TRBV29-1
j_gene: TRBJ2-3
abundance: .
len: 12
d_gene: .

CDR3aa: CASVGPNEQFF
CDR3nt: TGTGCCAGCGTGGGCCCCAATGAGCAGTTCTTC
v_gene: TRBV27
j_gene: TRBJ2-1
abundance: .
len: 11
d_gene: .

CDR3aa: CALQADSVGYTF
CDR3nt: TGTGCCCTCCAAGCCGATTCCGTTGGCTACACCTTC
v_gene: TRBV10-3
j_gene: TRBJ1-2
abundance: .
len: 12
d_gene: .

CDR3aa: CASSPPLQPNYNEQFF
CDR3nt: TGTGCCAGCTCACCACCTCTCCAGCCCAATTACAATGAGCAGTTCTTC
v_gene: TRBV18
j_gene: TRBJ2-1
abundance: once
len: 16
d_gene: .

CDR3aa: CASSFRLAGGQETQYF
CDR3nt: TGTGCCAGCAGCTTCAGACTAGCGGGGGGCCAAGAGACCCAGTACTTC
v_gene: TRBV7-6
j_gene: TRBJ2-5
abundance: .
len: 16
d_gene: TRBD2

CDR3aa: CATQGDLWGYTF
CDR3nt: TGTGCCACCCAGGGGGACCTTTGGGGCTACACCTTC
v_gene: TRBV6-1
j_gene: TRBJ1-2
abundance: .
len: 12
d_gene: TRBD1

CDR3aa: CASSLGGVGQPQHF
CDR3nt: TGTGCCAGCAGTCTGGGGGGAGTTGGGCAGCCCCAGCATTTT
v_gene: TRBV5-4
j_gene: TRBJ1-5
abundance: .
len: 14
d_gene: .

CDR3aa: CASSTQGLYNYGYTF
CDR3nt: TGTGCCAGCTCGACCCAAGGCCTTTACAACTATGGCTACACCTTC
v_gene: TRBV19
j_gene: TRBJ1-2
abundance: .
len: 15
d_gene: .

CDR3aa: CASSSPGQSYEQYF
CDR3nt: TGTGCCAGCAGTTCTCCGGGACAGAGCTACGAGCAGTACTTC
v_gene: TRBV6-5
j_gene: TRBJ2-7
abundance: .
len: 14
d_gene: TRBD1

CDR3aa: CASSVGPGSALQYF
CDR3nt: TGTGCCAGCAGCGTAGGCCCCGGTTCCGCCCTGCAGTACTTC
v_gene: TRBV9
j_gene: TRBJ2-7
abundance: once
len: 14
d_gene: .

CDR3aa: CASSPDGGIDSPLHF
CDR3nt: TGCGCCAGCAGCCCCGACGGGGGAATTGATTCACCCCTCCACTTT
v_gene: TRBV5-1
j_gene: TRBJ1-6
abundance: .
len: 15
d_gene: .

CDR3aa: CASSLEGRGHYEQYF
CDR3nt: TGTGCCAGCAGCTTAGAGGGTAGGGGGCACTACGAGCAGTACTTC
v_gene: TRBV7-9
j_gene: TRBJ2-7
abundance: .
len: 15
d_gene: TRBD1

CDR3aa: CASSSLAGDQETQYF
CDR3nt: TGTGCCAGCAGCTCCCTAGCGGGGGACCAAGAGACCCAGTACTTC
v_gene: TRBV13
j_gene: TRBJ2-5
abundance: .
len: 15
d_gene: TRBD2

CDR3aa: CASSPRPDRQTYEQYF
CDR3nt: TGTGCCAGTAGTCCCCGCCCGGACAGGCAAACCTACGAGCAGTACTTC
v_gene: TRBV19
j_gene: TRBJ2-7
abundance: once
len: 16
d_gene: TRBD1

CDR3aa: CASQGQGAVNEKLFF
CDR3nt: TGTGCCTCCCAGGGACAGGGGGCGGTTAATGAAAAACTGTTTTTT
v_gene: TRBV30
j_gene: TRBJ1-4
abundance: .
len: 15
d_gene: TRBD1

CDR3aa: CASSFIGIGPYGYTF
CDR3nt: TGTGCCAGCAGTTTTATCGGGATCGGGCCCTATGGCTACACCTTC
v_gene: TRBV6-6
j_gene: TRBJ1-2
abundance: .
len: 15
d_gene: .

CDR3aa: CASSPLTSGRTDTQYF
CDR3nt: TGTGCCAGCAGCCCCTTGACTAGCGGGAGGACAGATACGCAGTATTTT
v_gene: TRBV14
j_gene: TRBJ2-3
abundance: .
len: 16
d_gene: TRBD2

CDR3aa: CASSLPEQGRETQYF
CDR3nt: TGTGCCAGCAGCTTACCGGAACAGGGGCGAGAGACCCAGTACTTC
v_gene: TRBV7-2
j_gene: TRBJ2-5
abundance: .
len: 15
d_gene: TRBD1

CDR3aa: CAISEGTDTQYF
CDR3nt: TGTGCCATCAGTGAAGGCACAGATACGCAGTATTTT
v_gene: TRBV10-3
j_gene: TRBJ2-3
abundance: .
len: 12
d_gene: .

CDR3aa: CASSFQRRDEAFF
CDR3nt: TGTGCCAGCAGTTTCCAAAGACGGGATGAAGCTTTCTTT
v_gene: TRBV6-5
j_gene: TRBJ1-1
abundance: few
len: 13
d_gene: .

CDR3aa: CSVEDRLAGTEAFF
CDR3nt: TGCAGCGTGGAAGACAGGCTGGCAGGCACTGAAGCTTTCTTT
v_gene: TRBV29-1
j_gene: TRBJ1-1
abundance: .
len: 14
d_gene: .